This T cell receptor (beta chain) emerged from a study of shared clonotypes between healthy human individuals. Study-level findings and limits: Researchers sampled only blood; tissue repertoires likely differ. A handful of donors showed sharing of about 4.7% of naive CD4 clonotypes.

Generated by immunoSEQ multiplex PCR, the TCRdb table keeps only in-frame clones and is missing some. This sample has roughly 2 million clones, with 95% found just once. In the case of this clone: Its antigen is not known.

CDR3 length: 13 amino acids. The germline V and J ends were trimmed by 6 bases and 1 base, with 10 bases remaining between them. CDR1 and CDR2 from the germline V gene are SGHTS and YDEGEE. This sequence joins TRBV5-8 and TRBJ1-1; no clear D gene. This receptor was obtained from a man aged 18 to 29 in good health. Sequenced material: naive CD4+ T cells sorted from blood. Subset indicated: CD45RA+ positively selected. CDR3 DNA sequence: TGTGCCAGCATATCCACCCCGAACACTGAAGCTTTCTTT. Protein sequence: CASISTPNTEAFF.